The 8 T cell receptor beta chains reported below all come from one sample, sequenced in a study of T cells after yellow fever vaccination. TCRdb re-called the 5' RACE reads with MiXCR, one entry per CDR3 protein. The table has hundreds of thousands of distinct CDR3 sequences, approximately 13% seen once; the top ten hold 15%. This sample comprised PBMCs, obtained on the day of the yellow fever booster vaccination. The receptors originated from a man aged 30-40 years who received the YFV17D yellow fever vaccine.

This clonotype occurred a few times. This chain connects TRBV19 to TRBJ1-5; D is unresolved. V lost 1 base and J 2 bases, leaving 12 bases between the germline ends. Germline CDR1 LNHDA, CDR2 SQIVND (reference sequence). The CDR3 is 16 amino acids. The CDR3 loop is CASSIVWSGGNQPQHF. CDR3 nucleotides: TGTGCCAGTAGTATAGTTTGGTCCGGAGGCAATCAGCCCCAGCATTTT.

This clonotype occurred a few times. The gene calls are TRBV5-1 and TRBJ2-3; 8 nucleotides agree with TRBD2. This CDR3 has 12 residues. V shed 7 bases, J shed 5 bases, and the junction held 3 bases outside the gene matches. In germline, CDR1 is SGHRS, CDR2 YFSETQ. CDR3 nucleotide sequence: TGCGCCAGCGACGGGGGGGTAGATACGCAGTATTTT. It translates to CASDGGVDTQYF.

The sample holds many counts of this clonotype. The gene calls are TRBV6-5 and TRBJ2-6, with a tentative D call TRBD1 (6 bases). Trimming removed 4 bases from V and 4 bases from J, with 11 bases in between. There are 15 residues in the CDR3. Germline V gives CDR1 MNHEY, CDR2 SVGAGI. CDR3 nucleotides: TGTGCCAGCAGTTTACAGGGAACCGGGGCCAACGTCCTGACTTTC. Its protein is CASSLQGTGANVLTF.

The chain carries TRBV29-1 and TRBJ2-7, with 11 bases matching TRBD2. Germline-derived CDR1 and CDR2 are SQVTM and ANQGSEA. Trimming cost V 4 bases and J 1 base; bases outside gene matches: 3. The CDR3 extends over 14 amino acids. This CDR3 reads CSVVASGRSYEQYF. The CDR3 coding sequence is TGCAGCGTTGTAGCTAGCGGGAGGTCCTACGAGCAGTACTTC.

This clonotype has more than one count but fewer than ten. V and J are TRBV29-1 and TRBJ2-1, with 14 bases that match TRBD2. The CDR3 is 16 residues long. The V gene's germline CDR1 is SQVTM and CDR2 ANQGSEA. V was clipped by 2 bases and J by 4 bases; unmatched bases: 4. CDR3 in DNA: TGCAGCGTTGAATCTAGGACTAGCGGGAGGTACAATGAGCAGTTCTTC. Translation: CSVESRTSGRYNEQFF.

This chain uses TRBV27 with TRBJ2-7; weak D call: TRBD2 (6 bases). V was clipped by 5 bases and J by 0 bases, with 14 bases between them. Germline CDR1 and CDR2: MNHEY and SMNVEV (reference sequence). There are 15 residues in the CDR3. For the CDR3, the DNA is TGTGCCAGCAGTCCCCGGGGGTTTAGCTCCTACGAGCAGTACTTC. Residues: CASSPRGFSSYEQYF.

The chain employs TRBV2 and TRBJ2-1; TRBD1 aligns across 9 bases. Unmatched junction bases numbered 4, after V lost 5 bases and J lost 2 bases. This CDR3 is built from 15 residues. Germline loops: CDR1 SNHLY, CDR2 FYNNEI. The CDR3: CASSLDRGAYNEQFF. The CDR3 region has the DNA TGTGCCAGCAGTTTGGACAGGGGCGCCTACAATGAGCAGTTCTTC. Supplemented by reference TRBV2 and TRBJ2-1, the full variable domain reads EPEVTQTPSHQVTQMGQEVILRCVPISNHLYFYWYRQILGQKVEFLVSFYNNEISEKSEIFDDQFSVERPDGSNFTLKIRSTKLEDSAMYFCASSLDRGAYNEQFFGPGTRLTVL.

The rearrangement joins TRBV15 to TRBJ2-4, with TRBD1 identical over 7 bases. The ends lost 4 bases at V and 0 bases at J; junction bases unmatched: 9. CDR1 is LNHNV and CDR2 is YYDKDF in the germline V gene (reference sequence). The CDR3 contains 17 residues. CDR3 region: CATSTREQGIAKNIQYF. The CDR3, as DNA: TGTGCCACCAGCACCAGGGAACAGGGGATAGCCAAAAACATTCAGTACTTC. The full variable domain, with the rest looked up from reference TRBV15 and TRBJ2-4, is DAMVIQNPRYQVTQFGKPVTLSCSQTLNHNVMYWYQQKSSQAPKLLFHYYDKDFNNEADTPDNFQSRRPNTSFCFLDIRSPGLGDTAMYLCATSTREQGIAKNIQYFGAGTRLSVL.